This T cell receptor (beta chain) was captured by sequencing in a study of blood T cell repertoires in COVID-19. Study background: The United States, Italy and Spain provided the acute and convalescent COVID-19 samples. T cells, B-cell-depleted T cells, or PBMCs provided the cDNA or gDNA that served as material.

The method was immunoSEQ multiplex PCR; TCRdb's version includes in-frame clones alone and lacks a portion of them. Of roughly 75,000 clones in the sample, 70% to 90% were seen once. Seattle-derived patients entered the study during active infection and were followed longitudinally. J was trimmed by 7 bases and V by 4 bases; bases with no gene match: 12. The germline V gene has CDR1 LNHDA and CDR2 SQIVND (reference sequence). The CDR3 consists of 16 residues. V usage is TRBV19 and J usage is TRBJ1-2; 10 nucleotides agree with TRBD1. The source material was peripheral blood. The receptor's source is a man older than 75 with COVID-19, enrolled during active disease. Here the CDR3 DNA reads TGTGCCAGTAGTAATCTTCTCCGGACAGGGGGTTTTGGCTACACCTTC. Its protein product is CASSNLLRTGGFGYTF.